This T cell receptor beta chain was captured by sequencing in a study of T cells in Graves' hyperthyroidism and ophthalmopathy. Amplification targeted TCR beta CDR3 regions from RNA transcripts. HTBI primers drove first-round RT-PCR of the TCR CDR3. TCRdb itself ran the multiplex PCR reads through MiXCR, one entry per CDR3 protein. This repertoire shows about 350,000 distinct CDR3 sequences, around 13% found once; its top ten account for roughly 25%. This clonotype was seen many times. The germline CDR1 and CDR2 sequences are SEHNR and FQNEAQ (reference sequence). The CDR3 extends over 16 amino acids. V was pared by 2 bases and J by 2 bases, with 15 bases between.

The TCR sequence derives from a woman in her 30s with Graves' hyperthyroidism. V usage is TRBV7-9 and J usage is TRBJ2-5; D gene uncertain. Sequencing was performed on blood. The CDR3 sequence is CASSLPGLYGQETQYF. DNA of the CDR3: TGTGCCAGCAGCTTACCTGGGCTCTACGGTCAAGAGACCCAGTACTTC.